This TCR beta chain stems from a study of prognosis after radiotherapy for stage I lung cancer. About the research overall: With a biologically effective dose of at least 100 Gy, radiotherapy took the form of SBRT split into 3 to 5 fractions. Study outcomes and limitations: Lower values of Shannon entropy after stereotactic body radiation therapy were seen in patients who developed distant metastases. Between patients with and without metastases, TRBV and TRBJ gene usage reportedly differed.

On this clonotype itself: Its antigen is not known. It is likely a read error: a sequence one base away is far more abundant.

Genomic DNA yielded TCR beta CDR3, amplified by two-round multiplex PCR. The first round of PCR was done with primers that matched each TRBV and TRBJ gene. In TCRdb, the multiplex PCR reads were re-called with MiXCR into one record per CDR3 protein. The repertoire holds around 31,000 distinct CDR3 sequences, with 25% to 40% as singletons. The CDR3 runs to 15 residues. Germline V CDR1 and CDR2: MNHGY, SVAAGI. Uniform node negativity on CT and PET/CT characterised the cohort, and no patient had undergone prior chemotherapy or radiotherapy or presented other malignancies. The sequenced sample was PBMCs, obtained before or after stereotactic body radiation therapy (not recorded which). The receptor's source is a donor aged 50 or older with non-small cell lung cancer. The V call is TRBV6-9, the J call TRBJ1-5, with D perhaps matching TRBD1 (5 bases). With the DNA end fitting TRBJ2-3 better, the J assignment may be wrong. Here the CDR3 DNA reads TGTGCCAGCAGTTACCGACAGTATAGCAATCAGCCCCAGTATTTT. It specifies CASSYRQYSNQPQYF.